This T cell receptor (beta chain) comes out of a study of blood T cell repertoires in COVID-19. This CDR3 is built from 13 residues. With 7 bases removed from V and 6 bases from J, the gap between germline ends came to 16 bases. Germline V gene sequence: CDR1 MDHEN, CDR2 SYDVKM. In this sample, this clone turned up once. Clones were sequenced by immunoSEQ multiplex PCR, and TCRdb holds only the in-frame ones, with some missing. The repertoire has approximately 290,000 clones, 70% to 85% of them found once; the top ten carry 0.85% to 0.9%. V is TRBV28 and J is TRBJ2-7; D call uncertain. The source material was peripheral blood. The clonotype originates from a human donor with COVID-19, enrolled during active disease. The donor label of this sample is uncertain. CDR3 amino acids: CASTPPSRSEQYF. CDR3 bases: TGTGCCAGCACCCCCCCCTCGCGGTCCGAGCAGTACTTC.